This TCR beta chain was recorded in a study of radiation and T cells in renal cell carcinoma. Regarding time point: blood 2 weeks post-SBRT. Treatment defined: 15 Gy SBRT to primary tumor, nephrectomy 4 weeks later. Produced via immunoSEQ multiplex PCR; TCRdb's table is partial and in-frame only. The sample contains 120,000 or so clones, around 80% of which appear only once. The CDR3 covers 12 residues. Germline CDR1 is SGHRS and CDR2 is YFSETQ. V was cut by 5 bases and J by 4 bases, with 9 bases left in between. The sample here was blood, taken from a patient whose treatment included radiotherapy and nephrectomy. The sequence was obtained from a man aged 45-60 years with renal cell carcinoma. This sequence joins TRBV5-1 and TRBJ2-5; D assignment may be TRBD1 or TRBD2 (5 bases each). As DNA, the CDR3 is TGCGCCAGCAGTGGGGGTGCAGAGACCCAGTACTTC. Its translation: CASSGGAETQYF.